This T cell receptor (beta chain) came from a study of cytomegalovirus exposure and HLA in healthy donors. Study in general: There were about 85 million unique TCRs (from HLA-typed donors) in an early data release. Findings and limits, study-wide: Later genetic work tied a missense DCLRE1C variant to beta-chain V and J trimming. An apparent linkage of common viral pathogens to several of the most significant clusters emerged in a later analysis. Versus the roughly 670-donor mean, an Asian-associated ancestry cluster reportedly showed fewer N-insertions in a later analysis.

Both 60 Vbeta primers and 13 Jbeta primers went into the PCR. Only in-frame clones appear in the TCRdb table, and some are missing; sequencing was by immunoSEQ multiplex PCR. Of 40,000 to 55,000 clones listed, about 73% are singletons. Comments on this clone: Its cognate antigen is unknown.

This CDR3 region has 14 residues. V was clipped by 5 bases and J by 5 bases; unmatched bases: 8. Germline V gene data show CDR1 as SGHVS and CDR2 as FQNEAQ. This rearrangement joins TRBV7-8 to TRBJ2-7; TRBD2 matches at 8 bases. Sequences were obtained from PBMCs. This clonotype was obtained from a man between 18 and 29 years old in good health and CMV-seronegative. This CDR3 reads CASSGSGISHEQYF. The CDR3 coding sequence is TGTGCCAGCAGCGGTAGCGGGATCAGCCACGAGCAGTACTTC.